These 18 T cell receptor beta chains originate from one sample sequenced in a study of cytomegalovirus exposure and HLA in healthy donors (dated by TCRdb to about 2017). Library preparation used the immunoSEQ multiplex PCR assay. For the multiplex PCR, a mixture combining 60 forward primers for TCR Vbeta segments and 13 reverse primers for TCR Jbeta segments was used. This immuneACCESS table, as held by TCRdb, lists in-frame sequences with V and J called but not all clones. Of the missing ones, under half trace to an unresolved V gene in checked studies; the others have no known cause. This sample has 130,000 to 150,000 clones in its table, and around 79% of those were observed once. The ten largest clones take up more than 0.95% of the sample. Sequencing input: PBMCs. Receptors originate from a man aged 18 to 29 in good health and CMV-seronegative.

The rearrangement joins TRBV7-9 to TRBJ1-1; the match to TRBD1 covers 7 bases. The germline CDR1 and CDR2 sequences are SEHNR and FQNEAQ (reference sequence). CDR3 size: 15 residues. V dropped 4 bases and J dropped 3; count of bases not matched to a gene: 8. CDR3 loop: CASSSTPGGDTEAFF. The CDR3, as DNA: TGTGCCAGCAGCTCCACGCCAGGGGGTGACACTGAAGCTTTCTTT.

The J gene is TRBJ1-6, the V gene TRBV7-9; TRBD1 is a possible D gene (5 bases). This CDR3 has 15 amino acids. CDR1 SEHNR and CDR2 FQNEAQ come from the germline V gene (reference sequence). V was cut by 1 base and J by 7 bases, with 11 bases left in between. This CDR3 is CASSLGQFGNSPLHF. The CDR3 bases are TGTGCCAGCAGCTTAGGACAGTTCGGGAATTCACCCCTCCACTTT.

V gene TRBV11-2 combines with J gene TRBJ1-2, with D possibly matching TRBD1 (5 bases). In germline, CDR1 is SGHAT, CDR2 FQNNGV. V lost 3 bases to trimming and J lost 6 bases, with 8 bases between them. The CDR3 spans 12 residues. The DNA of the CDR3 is TGTGCCAGCAGCTTGGGACTTGATGGCTACACCTTC. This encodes CASSLGLDGYTF.

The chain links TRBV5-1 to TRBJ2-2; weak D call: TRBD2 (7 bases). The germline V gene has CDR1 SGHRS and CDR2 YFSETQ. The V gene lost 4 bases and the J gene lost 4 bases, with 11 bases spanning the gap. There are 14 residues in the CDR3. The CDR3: CASSGGAFTGELFF. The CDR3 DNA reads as TGCGCCAGCAGCGGGGGGGCTTTCACCGGGGAGCTGTTTTTT.

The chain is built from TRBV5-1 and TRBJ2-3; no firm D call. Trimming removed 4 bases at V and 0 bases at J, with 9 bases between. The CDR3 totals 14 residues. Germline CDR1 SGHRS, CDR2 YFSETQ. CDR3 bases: TGCGCCAGCAGCCCTGCAGGTAGCACAGATACGCAGTATTTT. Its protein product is CASSPAGSTDTQYF.

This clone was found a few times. CDR3 sequence reads: CASSLGRVSYEQYF. The DNA of the CDR3 is TGTGCCAGCAGCTTAGGCAGGGTCTCCTACGAGCAGTACTTC. J is TRBJ2-7 and V is TRBV11-2; maybe TRBD1 (5 bases). Per the germline V gene, CDR1 is SGHAT and CDR2 is FQNNGV. The V and J ends lost 1 base and 0 bases respectively, with 7 bases between them. The CDR3 contains 14 residues.

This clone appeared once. The CDR3 reads CASSQELGQGCGQFF. For the CDR3, the DNA is TGCGCCAGCAGCCAAGAATTGGGACAGGGGTGTGGGCAGTTCTTC. This chain connects TRBV4-3 to TRBJ2-1; TRBD1 aligns across 10 bases. The CDR3 extends over 15 amino acids. Germline lookup yields CDR1 LGHNA and CDR2 YSLEER. Trimming at V came to 0 bases and at J to 12 bases, leaving 8 bases not matched to a gene.

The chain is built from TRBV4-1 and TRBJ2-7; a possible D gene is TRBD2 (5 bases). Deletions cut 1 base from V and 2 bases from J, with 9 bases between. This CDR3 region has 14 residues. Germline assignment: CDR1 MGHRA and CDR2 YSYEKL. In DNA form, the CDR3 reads TGCGCCAGCAGCCAAGGGGCGGGCACCTACGAGCAGTACTTC. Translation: CASSQGAGTYEQYF.

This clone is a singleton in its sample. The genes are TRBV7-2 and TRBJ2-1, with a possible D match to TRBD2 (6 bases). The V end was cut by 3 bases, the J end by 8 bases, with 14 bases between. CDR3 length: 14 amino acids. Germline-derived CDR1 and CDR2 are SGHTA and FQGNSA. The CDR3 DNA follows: TGTGCCAGCAGCTTGGGGGGTCTATGGGATGAGCAGTTCTTC. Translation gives CASSLGGLWDEQFF.

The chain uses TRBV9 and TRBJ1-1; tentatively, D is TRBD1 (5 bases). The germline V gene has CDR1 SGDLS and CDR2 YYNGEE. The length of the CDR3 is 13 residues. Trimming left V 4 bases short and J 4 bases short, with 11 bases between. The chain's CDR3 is CASSPPGFTEAFF. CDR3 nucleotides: TGTGCCAGCAGCCCCCCAGGGTTCACTGAAGCTTTCTTT.

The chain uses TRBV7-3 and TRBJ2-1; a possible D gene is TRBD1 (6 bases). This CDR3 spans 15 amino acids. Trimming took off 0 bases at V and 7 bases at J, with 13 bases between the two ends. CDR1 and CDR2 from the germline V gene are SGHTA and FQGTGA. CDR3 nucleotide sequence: TGTGCCAGCAGCTTAACCGGGTCAGGGGAAAATGAGCAGTTCTTC. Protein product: CASSLTGSGENEQFF.

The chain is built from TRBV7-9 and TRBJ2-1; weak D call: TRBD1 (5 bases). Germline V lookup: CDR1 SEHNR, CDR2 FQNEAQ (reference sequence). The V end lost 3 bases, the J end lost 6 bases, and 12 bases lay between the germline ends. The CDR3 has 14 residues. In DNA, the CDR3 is TGTGCCAGCAGCTTCGGACCGACAGTCAATGAGCAGTTCTTC. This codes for CASSFGPTVNEQFF.

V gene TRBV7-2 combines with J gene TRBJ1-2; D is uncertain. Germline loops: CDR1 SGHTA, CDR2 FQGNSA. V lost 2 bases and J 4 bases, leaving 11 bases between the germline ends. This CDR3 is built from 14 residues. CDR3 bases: TGTGCCAGCAGCTTAAGTCCAGGCGTCTATGGCTACACCTTC. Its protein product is CASSLSPGVYGYTF.

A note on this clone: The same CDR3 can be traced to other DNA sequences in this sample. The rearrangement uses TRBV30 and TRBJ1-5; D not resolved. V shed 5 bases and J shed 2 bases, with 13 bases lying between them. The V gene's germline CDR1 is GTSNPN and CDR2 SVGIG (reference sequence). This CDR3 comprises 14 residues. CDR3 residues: CAWAHGQGNQPQHF. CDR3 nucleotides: TGTGCCTGGGCTCATGGGCAGGGCAATCAGCCCCAGCATTTT.

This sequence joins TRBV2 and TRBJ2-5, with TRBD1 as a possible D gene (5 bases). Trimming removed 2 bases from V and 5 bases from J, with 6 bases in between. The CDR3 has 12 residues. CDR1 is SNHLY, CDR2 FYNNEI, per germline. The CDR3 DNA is TGTGCCAGCAGTGAACGACAGGAGACCCAGTACTTC. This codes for CASSERQETQYF.

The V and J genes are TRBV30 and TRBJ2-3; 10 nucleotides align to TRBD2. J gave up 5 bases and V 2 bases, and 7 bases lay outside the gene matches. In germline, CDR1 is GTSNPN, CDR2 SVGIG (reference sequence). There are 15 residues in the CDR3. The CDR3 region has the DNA TGTGCCTGGAGTAAACTAGCGGGGAAAATAGATACGCAGTATTTT. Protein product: CAWSKLAGKIDTQYF. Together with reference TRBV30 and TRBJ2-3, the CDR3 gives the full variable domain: SQTIHQWPATLVQPVGSPLSLECTVEGTSNPNLYWYRQAAGRGLQLLFYSVGIGQISSEVPQNLSASRPQDRQFILSSKKLLLSDSGFYLCAWSKLAGKIDTQYFGPGTRLTVL.

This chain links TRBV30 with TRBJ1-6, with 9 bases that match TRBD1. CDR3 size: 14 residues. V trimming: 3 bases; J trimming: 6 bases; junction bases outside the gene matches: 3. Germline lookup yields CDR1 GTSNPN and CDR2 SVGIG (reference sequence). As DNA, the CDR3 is TGTGCCTGGAGCTTACAGGGGGCTAATTCACCCCTCCACTTT. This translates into CAWSLQGANSPLHF.

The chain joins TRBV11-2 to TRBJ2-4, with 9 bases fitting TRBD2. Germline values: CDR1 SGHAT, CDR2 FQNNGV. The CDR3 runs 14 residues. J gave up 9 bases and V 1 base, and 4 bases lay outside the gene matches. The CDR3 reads CASSLGGGASIQYF. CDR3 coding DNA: TGTGCCAGCAGCTTAGGCGGGGGGGCTTCCATTCAGTACTTC. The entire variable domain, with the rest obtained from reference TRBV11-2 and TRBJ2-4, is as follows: EAGVAQSPRYKIIEKRQSVAFWCNPISGHATLYWYQQILGQGPKLLIQFQNNGVVDDSQLPKDRFSAERLKGVDSTLKIQPAKLEDSAVYLCASSLGGGASIQYFGAGTRLSVL.